These T cell receptor beta chains were read from a single sample in a study of CD8+ T cells in alopecia areata. Assay used: immunoSEQ multiplex PCR; TCRdb lists only in-frame clones, some missing. The data hold around 140,000 clones, with approximately 50% observed a single time. The sample here was CD4+ T cells sorted from blood, taken at week 0. These receptors came from a human donor with alopecia areata. CDR3s include the opening cysteine and the closing phenylalanine or tryptophan. The D gene is left open where the match is weak. Only some rows state a clone size, as once, few, many or a class for expanded clones.

d_gene	v_gene	j_gene	abundance	CDR3aa	CDR3nt
NA	TRBV29-1	TRBJ1-2	few	CSVTGDRTGYTF	TGCAGCGTTACGGGTGACAGGACCGGCTACACCTTC
TRBD1	TRBV23-1	TRBJ1-2	few	CASSLSRGRWSDGYTF	TGCGCCAGCAGTCTTAGCAGGGGGCGTTGGTCGGATGGCTACACCTTC
NA	TRBV7-2	TRBJ2-3	NA	CASSPGTNTQYF	TGTGCCAGCAGCCCGGGGACAAATACGCAGTATTTT
NA	TRBV29-1	TRBJ2-5	NA	CSATNRETQYF	TGCAGCGCCACTAACAGGGAGACCCAGTACTTC
TRBD2	TRBV29-1	TRBJ2-7	NA	CSVATLAGVGYEQYF	TGCAGCGTTGCCACCTTAGCGGGAGTTGGATACGAGCAGTACTTC
NA	TRBV30	TRBJ2-7	NA	CAWSVRANYEQYF	TGTGCCTGGAGTGTAAGGGCGAACTACGAGCAGTACTTC
TRBD2	TRBV28	TRBJ2-7	NA	CASRFGLAGGRQYF	TGTGCCAGCAGATTCGGACTAGCGGGAGGCCGGCAGTACTTC
NA	TRBV4-1	TRBJ2-7	NA	CASSQDGTGRRGYEQYF	TGCGCCAGCAGCCAAGATGGAACAGGGAGAAGAGGGTACGAGCAGTACTTC
NA	TRBV25-1	TRBJ1-4	once	CASSDRGEKLFF	TGTGCCAGCAGTGACAGGGGTGAAAAACTGTTTTTT
NA	TRBV27	TRBJ2-1	NA	CASSLGADSYNEQFF	TGTGCCAGCAGTTTAGGGGCGGATTCCTACAATGAGCAGTTCTTC
NA	TRBV5-4	TRBJ2-1	NA	CASSQGSQGPYNEQFF	TGTGCCAGCAGCCAAGGGTCACAGGGACCATACAATGAGCAGTTCTTC
NA	TRBV7-9	TRBJ2-1	NA	CASSLGGLADEQFF	TGTGCCAGCAGCTTAGGGGGGCTAGCTGATGAGCAGTTCTTC
TRBD1	TRBV23-1	TRBJ2-7	once	CASSQPDRGRTYEQYF	TGCGCCAGCAGTCAACCAGACAGGGGCAGGACGTACGAGCAGTACTTC
TRBD2	TRBV30	TRBJ2-7	NA	CAWATSGTYEQYF	TGTGCCTGGGCGACTAGCGGAACCTACGAGCAGTACTTC
TRBD1	TRBV29-1	TRBJ2-7	NA	CSVKTGEGGEQYF	TGCAGCGTTAAAACAGGGGAAGGGGGCGAGCAGTACTTC
NA	TRBV30	TRBJ1-3	NA	CAWSFDPRSGNTIYF	TGTGCCTGGAGCTTCGACCCTCGCTCTGGAAACACCATATATTTT
TRBD2	TRBV2	TRBJ2-1	many	CASQRESAGNEQFF	TGTGCCAGTCAGCGGGAGTCGGCAGGAAATGAGCAGTTCTTC
NA	TRBV6-8	TRBJ1-5	NA	CASSTRDASKPQHF	TGTGCCAGCAGTACCCGGGACGCCTCGAAGCCCCAGCATTTT
NA	TRBV28	TRBJ1-2	few	CASRRRGGYTF	TGTGCCAGCAGGCGCAGGGGCGGCTACACCTTC
NA	TRBV9	TRBJ2-7	few	CASSGPSLNEQYF	TGTGCCAGCAGCGGCCCAAGCCTCAACGAGCAGTACTTC
NA	TRBV30	TRBJ1-5	NA	CAWSVLSPGEETQHF	TGTGCCTGGAGTGTACTCTCTCCAGGGGAGGAGACCCAGCATTTT
NA	TRBV2	TRBJ1-5	NA	CASSVVQSYPAQHF	TGTGCCAGCAGTGTAGTTCAAAGTTATCCGGCCCAGCATTTT
NA	TRBV30	TRBJ2-5	NA	CAWTLEQETQYF	TGTGCCTGGACACTAGAGCAAGAGACCCAGTACTTC
NA	TRBV30	TRBJ2-2	NA	CAWSVGHRVTGELFF	TGTGCCTGGAGTGTCGGACACAGGGTCACCGGGGAGCTGTTTTTT
NA	TRBV4-2	TRBJ2-7	NA	CASSQDLGETPYEQYF	TGTGCCAGCAGCCAAGATCTTGGGGAGACGCCCTACGAGCAGTACTTC
NA	TRBV20-1	TRBJ1-5	NA	CSARDGQPQHF	TGCAGTGCGAGGGACGGTCAGCCCCAGCATTTT
NA	TRBV5-4	TRBJ1-2	NA	CASSLGGKNYGYTF	TGTGCCAGCAGCTTGGGAGGCAAGAACTATGGCTACACCTTC
NA	TRBV7-9	TRBJ2-7	NA	CASSLARTYEQYF	TGTGCCAGCAGCTTAGCCAGAACCTACGAGCAGTACTTC
NA	TRBV28	TRBJ1-1	few	CASSGRVQGNTEAFF	TGTGCCAGCAGTGGACGGGTGCAGGGGAACACTGAAGCTTTCTTT
NA	TRBV2	TRBJ2-7	NA	CASSISSYEQYF	TGTGCCAGCAGCATTAGCTCCTACGAGCAGTACTTC
NA	TRBV30	TRBJ1-1	NA	CAWISRGWGTEAFF	TGTGCCTGGATATCTAGGGGGTGGGGCACTGAAGCTTTCTTT
NA	TRBV29-1	TRBJ1-5	NA	CSVDIVSGQPQHF	TGCAGCGTTGATATAGTAAGCGGTCAGCCCCAGCATTTT
NA	TRBV7-9	TRBJ2-6	NA	CASRPRDSGANVLTF	TGTGCCAGCCGTCCCAGGGACTCTGGGGCCAACGTCCTGACTTTC
TRBD1	TRBV5-4	TRBJ2-5	NA	CAIGSRTGTQETQYF	TGTGCCATCGGAAGTCGGACAGGGACCCAAGAGACCCAGTACTTC
NA	TRBV29-1	TRBJ2-2	few	CSVGGRSTGELFF	TGCAGCGTTGGGGGACGTAGCACCGGGGAGCTGTTTTTT
NA	TRBV29-1	TRBJ1-4	NA	CSGGTQEKLFF	TGCAGCGGCGGGACACAAGAAAAACTGTTTTTT
NA	TRBV11-1	TRBJ2-3	few	CASSLAPQAKNTQYF	TGTGCCAGCAGCTTAGCGCCCCAGGCTAAGAACACGCAGTATTTT